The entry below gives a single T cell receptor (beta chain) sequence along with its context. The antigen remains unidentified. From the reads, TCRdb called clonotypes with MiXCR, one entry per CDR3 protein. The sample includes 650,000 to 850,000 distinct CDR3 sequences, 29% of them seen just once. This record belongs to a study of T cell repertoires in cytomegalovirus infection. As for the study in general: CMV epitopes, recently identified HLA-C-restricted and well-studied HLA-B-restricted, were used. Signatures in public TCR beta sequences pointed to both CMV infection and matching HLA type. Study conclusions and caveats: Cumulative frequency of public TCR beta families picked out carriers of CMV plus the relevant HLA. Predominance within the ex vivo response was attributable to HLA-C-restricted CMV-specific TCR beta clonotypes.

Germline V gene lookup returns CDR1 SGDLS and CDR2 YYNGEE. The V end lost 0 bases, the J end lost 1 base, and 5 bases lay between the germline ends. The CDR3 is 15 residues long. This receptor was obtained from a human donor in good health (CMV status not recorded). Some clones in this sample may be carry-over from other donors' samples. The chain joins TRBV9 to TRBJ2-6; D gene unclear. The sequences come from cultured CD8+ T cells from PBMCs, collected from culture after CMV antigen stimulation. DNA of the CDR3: TGTGCCAGCAGCGTAGCGCAATCTGGGGCCAACGTCCTGACTTTC. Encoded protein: CASSVAQSGANVLTF.